This T cell receptor (beta chain) comes out of a study of CXCR3-negative and CXCR3-positive naive CD8 T cells. CDR3 size: 14 residues. Notes on this clonotype: What it binds is not known.

Via 5' RACE with UMI labels, TRB cDNA libraries were prepared. Reprocessing the 5' RACE reads, TCRdb reports a single entry for every CDR3 protein and omits DNA. Its listing shows 6,000 or so distinct CDR3 sequences. Whole-study findings and limits: Naive cells positive for CXCR3 carried more hydrophobic TRB CDR3s than CXCR3-negative ones.

The sequencing input was naive CXCR3+ CD8+ T cells from blood. Subset noted: CD45RO-CCR7+CD27+CD95- naive CD8+ T cells expressing CXCR3 (TNR3+). The sequence was obtained from a human donor in good health. Some clones in this sample may be carry-over from other donors' samples. This chain connects TRBV12-3 or TRBV12-4 to TRBJ1-6. The chain's CDR3 is CASSSAEGGKPLHF.